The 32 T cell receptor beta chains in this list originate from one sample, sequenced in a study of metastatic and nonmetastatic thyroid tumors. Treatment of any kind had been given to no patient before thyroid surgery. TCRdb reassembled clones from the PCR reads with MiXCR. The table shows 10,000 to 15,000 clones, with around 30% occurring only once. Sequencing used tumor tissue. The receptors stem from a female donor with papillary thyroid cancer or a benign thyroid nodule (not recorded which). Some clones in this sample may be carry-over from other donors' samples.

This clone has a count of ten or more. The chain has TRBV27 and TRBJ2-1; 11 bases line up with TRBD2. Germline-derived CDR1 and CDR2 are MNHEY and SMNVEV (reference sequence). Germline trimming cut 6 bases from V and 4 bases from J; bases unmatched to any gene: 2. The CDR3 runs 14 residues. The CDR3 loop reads CASRTSGTYNEQFF. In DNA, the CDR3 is TGTGCCAGCAGGACTAGCGGGACATACAATGAGCAGTTCTTC.

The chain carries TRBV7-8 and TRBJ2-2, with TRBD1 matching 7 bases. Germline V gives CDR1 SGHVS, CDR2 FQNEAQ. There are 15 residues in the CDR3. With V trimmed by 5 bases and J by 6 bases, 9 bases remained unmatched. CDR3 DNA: TGTGCCAGCAGCCTGGGACAGTGGTCAGCCGGGGAGCTGTTTTTT. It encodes CASSLGQWSAGELFF.

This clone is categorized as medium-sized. The CDR3 DNA sequence: TGTGCCAGCAGTGGCCTAGCGGGAGAGAATGAGCAGTTCTTC. Residues: CASSGLAGENEQFF. The chain joins TRBV2 to TRBJ2-1; 10 positions agree with TRBD2. From germline, CDR1 is SNHLY and CDR2 FYNNEI. With 4 bases clipped from V and 7 bases from J, the junction kept 4 bases outside the gene matches. This CDR3 is 14 amino acids long.

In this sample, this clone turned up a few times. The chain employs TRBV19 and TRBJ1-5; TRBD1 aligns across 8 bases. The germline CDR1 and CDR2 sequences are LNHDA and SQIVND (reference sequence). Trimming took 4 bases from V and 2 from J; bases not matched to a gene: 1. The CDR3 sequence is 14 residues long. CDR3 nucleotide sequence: TGTGCCAGTAGTACGACAGGGGGCAATCAGCCCCAGCATTTT. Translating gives CASSTTGGNQPQHF.

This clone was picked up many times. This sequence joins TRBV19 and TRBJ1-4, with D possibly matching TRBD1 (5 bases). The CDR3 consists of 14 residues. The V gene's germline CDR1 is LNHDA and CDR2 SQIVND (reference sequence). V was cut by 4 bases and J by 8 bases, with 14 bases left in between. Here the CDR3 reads CASSKAREKEKLFF. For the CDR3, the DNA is TGTGCCAGTAGTAAGGCCAGGGAAAAGGAAAAACTGTTTTTT.

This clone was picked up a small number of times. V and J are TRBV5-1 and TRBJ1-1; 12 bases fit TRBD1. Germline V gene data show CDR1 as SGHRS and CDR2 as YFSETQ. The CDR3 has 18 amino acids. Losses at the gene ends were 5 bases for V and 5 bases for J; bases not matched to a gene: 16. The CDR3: CASSTTYSGQGARTEAFF. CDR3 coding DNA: TGCGCCAGCAGTACTACCTATTCGGGACAGGGGGCGAGAACTGAAGCTTTCTTT.

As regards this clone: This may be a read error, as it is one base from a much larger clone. Here the CDR3 reads CASSSPGHEISYEQYF. The CDR3 DNA is TGCGCCAGCAGCAGCCCGGGACATGAAATCTCCTACGAGCAGTACTTC. V gene TRBV4-1 combines with J gene TRBJ2-7, with D possibly matching TRBD1 (6 bases). V was pared by 5 bases and J by 0 bases, with 17 bases between. This CDR3 is built from 16 residues. Per the germline V gene, CDR1 is MGHRA and CDR2 is YSYEKL.

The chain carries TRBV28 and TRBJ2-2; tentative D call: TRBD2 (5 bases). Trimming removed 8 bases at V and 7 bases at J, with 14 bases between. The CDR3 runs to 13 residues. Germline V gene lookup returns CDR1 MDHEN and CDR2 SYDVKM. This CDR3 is CASGSGLGGELFF. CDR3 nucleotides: TGTGCCAGCGGCTCGGGGTTGGGCGGGGAGCTGTTTTTT.

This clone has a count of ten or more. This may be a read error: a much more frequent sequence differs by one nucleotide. The CDR3 spells CASSYQTGGTHEQYF. CDR3 coding DNA: TGTGCCAGCAGTTATCAGACAGGGGGGACCCACGAGCAGTACTTC. The V and J genes are TRBV6-1 and TRBJ2-7, with 9 positions matching TRBD1. Germline V gives CDR1 MNHNS, CDR2 SASEGT. The ends lost 5 bases at V and 5 bases at J; junction bases unmatched: 10. This CDR3 has 15 amino acids.

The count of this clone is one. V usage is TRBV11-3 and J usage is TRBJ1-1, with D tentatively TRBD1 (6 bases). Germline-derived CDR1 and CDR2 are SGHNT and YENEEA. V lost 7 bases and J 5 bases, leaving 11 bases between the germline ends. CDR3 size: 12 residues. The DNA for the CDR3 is TGTGCCAGCATCCAAGGGGGTACTGAAGCTTTCTTT. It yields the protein CASIQGGTEAFF.

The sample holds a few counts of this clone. CDR3 loop: CASSIVAAAYEQYF. CDR3 DNA: TGTGCCAGCAGTATAGTAGCGGCTGCCTACGAGCAGTACTTC. The J gene is TRBJ2-7, the V gene TRBV6-1, with a possible D match to TRBD2 (6 bases). The germline V gene encodes CDR1 MNHNS and CDR2 SASEGT. This CDR3 comprises 14 residues. Trimming pared 5 bases from V and 2 bases from J, leaving 13 bases between.

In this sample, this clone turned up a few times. The CDR3 sequence: CASSQKRDYTYYEQYF. For the CDR3, the DNA is TGTGCCAGCAGCCAAAAACGGGACTACACCTACTACGAGCAGTACTTC. V usage is TRBV7-8 and J usage is TRBJ2-7, with 7 bases identical to TRBD2. CDR1 and CDR2 from the germline V gene are SGHVS and FQNEAQ. V trimming: 5 bases; J trimming: 3 bases; junction bases outside the gene matches: 13. The CDR3 sequence is 16 residues long. Full variable domain (outside the CDR3, taken from reference TRBV7-8 and TRBJ2-7): GAGVSQSPRYKVAKRGQDVALRCDPISGHVSLFWYQQALGQGPEFLTYFQNEAQLDKSGLPSDRFFAERPEGSVSTLKIQRTQQEDSAVYLCASSQKRDYTYYEQYFGPGTRLTVT.

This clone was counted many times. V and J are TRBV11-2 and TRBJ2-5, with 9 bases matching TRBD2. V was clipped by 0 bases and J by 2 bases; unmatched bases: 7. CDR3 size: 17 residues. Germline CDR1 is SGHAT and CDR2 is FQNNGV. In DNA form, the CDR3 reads TGTGCCAGCAGCTTAGATCGACTAGCGGCGATACAAGAGACCCAGTACTTC. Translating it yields CASSLDRLAAIQETQYF.

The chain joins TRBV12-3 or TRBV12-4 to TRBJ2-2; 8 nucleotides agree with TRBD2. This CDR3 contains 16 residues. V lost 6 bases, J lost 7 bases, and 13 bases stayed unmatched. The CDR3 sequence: CASSPTSGLDGGELFF. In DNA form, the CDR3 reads TGTGCCAGCAGCCCCACTAGCGGACTAGACGGCGGGGAGCTGTTTTTT.

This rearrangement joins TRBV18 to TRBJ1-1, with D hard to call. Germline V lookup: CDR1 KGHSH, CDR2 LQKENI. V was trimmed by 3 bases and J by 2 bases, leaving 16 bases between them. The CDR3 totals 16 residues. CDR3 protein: CASSPSPIRGNTEAFF. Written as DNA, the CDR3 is TGTGCCAGCTCACCGTCCCCAATACGGGGTAACACTGAAGCTTTCTTT.

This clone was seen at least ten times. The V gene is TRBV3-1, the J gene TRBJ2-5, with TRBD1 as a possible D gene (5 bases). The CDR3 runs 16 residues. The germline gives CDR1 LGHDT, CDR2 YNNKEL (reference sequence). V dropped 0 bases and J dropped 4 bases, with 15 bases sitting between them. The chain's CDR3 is CASSQEGLVRGETQYF. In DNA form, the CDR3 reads TGTGCCAGCAGCCAAGAGGGTCTAGTAAGGGGAGAGACCCAGTACTTC.

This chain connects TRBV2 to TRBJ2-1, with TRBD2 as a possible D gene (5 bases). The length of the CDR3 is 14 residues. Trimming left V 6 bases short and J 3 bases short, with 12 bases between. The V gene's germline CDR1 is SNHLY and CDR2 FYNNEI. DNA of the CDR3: TGTGCCAGCAGCGTTCGGACTTACTACAATGAGCAGTTCTTC. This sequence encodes CASSVRTYYNEQFF.

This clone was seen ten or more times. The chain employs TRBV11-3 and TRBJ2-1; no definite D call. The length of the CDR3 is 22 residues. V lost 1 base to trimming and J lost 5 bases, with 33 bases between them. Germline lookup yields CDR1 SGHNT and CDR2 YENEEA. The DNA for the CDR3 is TGTGCCAGCAGCTTAGTACCTCCTCACTTCGCACAAGCCGAATATAAGAACAATGAGCAGTTCTTC. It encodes CASSLVPPHFAQAEYKNNEQFF. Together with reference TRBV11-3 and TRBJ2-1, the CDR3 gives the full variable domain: EAGVVQSPRYKIIEKKQPVAFWCNPISGHNTLYWYLQNLGQGPELLIRYENEEAVDDSQLPKDRFSAERLKGVDSTLKIQPAELGDSAVYLCASSLVPPHFAQAEYKNNEQFFGPGTRLTVL.

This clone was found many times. CDR3 amino acids: CATNDRVSTEAFF. CDR3 DNA sequence: TGTGCCACCAACGACAGGGTAAGCACTGAAGCTTTCTTT. The chain joins TRBV2 to TRBJ1-1; the match to TRBD1 covers 7 bases. The CDR3 length is 13 residues. V shed 10 bases and J 4 bases; nucleotides not matched to a gene: 9. Germline V lookup: CDR1 SNHLY, CDR2 FYNNEI.

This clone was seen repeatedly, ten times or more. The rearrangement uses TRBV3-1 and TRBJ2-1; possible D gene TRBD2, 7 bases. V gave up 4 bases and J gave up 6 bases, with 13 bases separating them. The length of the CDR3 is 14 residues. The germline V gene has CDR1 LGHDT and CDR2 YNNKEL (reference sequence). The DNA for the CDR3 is TGTGCCAGCAGCCCGACTAGCAGGGGCAATGAGCAGTTCTTC. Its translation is CASSPTSRGNEQFF.

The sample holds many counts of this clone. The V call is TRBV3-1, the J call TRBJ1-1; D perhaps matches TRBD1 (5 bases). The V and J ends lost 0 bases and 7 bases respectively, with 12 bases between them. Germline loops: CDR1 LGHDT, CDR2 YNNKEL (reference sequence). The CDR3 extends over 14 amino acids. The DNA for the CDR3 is TGTGCCAGCAGCCAAGATGGAGGGAGGGGTGAAGCTTTCTTT. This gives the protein CASSQDGGRGEAFF. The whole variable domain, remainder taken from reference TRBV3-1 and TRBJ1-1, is DTAVSQTPKYLVTQMGNDKSIKCEQNLGHDTMYWYKQDSKKFLKIMFSYNNKELIINETVPNRFSPKSPDKAHLNLHINSLELGDSAVYFCASSQDGGRGEAFFGQGTRLTVV.

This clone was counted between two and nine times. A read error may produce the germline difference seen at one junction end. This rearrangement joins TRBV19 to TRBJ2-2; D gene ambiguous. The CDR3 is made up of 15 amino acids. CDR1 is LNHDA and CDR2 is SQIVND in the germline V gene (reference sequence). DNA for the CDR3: TGTGCCATTAGTAGGGTGGCTTTGAACACCGGGGAGCTGTTTTTT. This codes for CAISRVALNTGELFF.

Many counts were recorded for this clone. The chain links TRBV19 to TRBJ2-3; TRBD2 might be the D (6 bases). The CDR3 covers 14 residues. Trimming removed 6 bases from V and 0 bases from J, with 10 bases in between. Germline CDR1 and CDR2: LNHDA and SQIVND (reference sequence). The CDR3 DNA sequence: TGTGCCAGTAGCGCAAGCGGGAGCACAGATACGCAGTATTTT. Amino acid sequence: CASSASGSTDTQYF.

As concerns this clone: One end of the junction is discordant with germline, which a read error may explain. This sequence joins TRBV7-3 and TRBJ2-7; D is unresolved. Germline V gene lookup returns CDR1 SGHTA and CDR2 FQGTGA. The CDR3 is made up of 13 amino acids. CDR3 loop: CASSLHRAYEKYF. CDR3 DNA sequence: TGTGCAAGCTCCCTTCATAGGGCTTACGAGAAGTACTTC.

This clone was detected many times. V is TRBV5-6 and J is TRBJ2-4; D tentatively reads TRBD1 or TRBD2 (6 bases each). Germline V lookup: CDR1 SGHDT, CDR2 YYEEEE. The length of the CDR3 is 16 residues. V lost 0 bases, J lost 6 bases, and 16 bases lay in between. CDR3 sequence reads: CASSLAGAGMGNIQYF. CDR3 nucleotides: TGTGCCAGCAGCTTGGCGGGGGCGGGGATGGGAAACATTCAGTACTTC. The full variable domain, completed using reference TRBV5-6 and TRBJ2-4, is DAGVTQSPTHLIKTRGQQVTLRCSPKSGHDTVSWYQQALGQGPQFIFQYYEEEERQRGNFPDRFSGHQFPNYSSELNVNALLLGDSALYLCASSLAGAGMGNIQYFGAGTRLSVL.

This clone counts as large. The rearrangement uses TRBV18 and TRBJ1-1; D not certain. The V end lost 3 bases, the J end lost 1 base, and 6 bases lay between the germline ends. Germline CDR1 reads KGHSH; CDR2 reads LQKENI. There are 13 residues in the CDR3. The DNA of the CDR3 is TGTGCCAGCTCACCTAGGAAGAACACTGAAGCTTTCTTT. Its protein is CASSPRKNTEAFF.

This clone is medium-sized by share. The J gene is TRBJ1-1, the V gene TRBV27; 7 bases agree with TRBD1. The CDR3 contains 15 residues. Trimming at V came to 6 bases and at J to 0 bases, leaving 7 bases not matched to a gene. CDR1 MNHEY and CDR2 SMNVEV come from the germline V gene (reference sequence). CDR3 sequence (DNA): TGTGCCAGCAGCTTCTCCGGGACAGTGAACACTGAAGCTTTCTTT. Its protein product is CASSFSGTVNTEAFF.

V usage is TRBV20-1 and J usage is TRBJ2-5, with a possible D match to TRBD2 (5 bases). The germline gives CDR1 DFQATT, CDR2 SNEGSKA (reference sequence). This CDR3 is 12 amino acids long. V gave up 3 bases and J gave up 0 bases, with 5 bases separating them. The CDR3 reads CSASGDQETQYF. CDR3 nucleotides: TGCAGTGCTAGCGGGGACCAAGAGACCCAGTACTTC.

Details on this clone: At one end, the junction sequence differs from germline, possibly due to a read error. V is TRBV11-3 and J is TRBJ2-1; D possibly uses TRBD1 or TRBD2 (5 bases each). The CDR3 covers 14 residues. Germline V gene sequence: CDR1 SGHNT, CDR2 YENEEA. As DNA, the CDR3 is TGTGCCAGCAGCTTCGGGGCTGCATACAATGAGCATTTCTTC. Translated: CASSFGAAYNEHFF.

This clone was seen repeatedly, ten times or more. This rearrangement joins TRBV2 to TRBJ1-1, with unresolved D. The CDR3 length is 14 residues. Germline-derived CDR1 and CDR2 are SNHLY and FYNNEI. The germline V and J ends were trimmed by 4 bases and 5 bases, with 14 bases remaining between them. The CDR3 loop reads CASSVGPSGTEAFF. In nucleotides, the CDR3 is TGTGCCAGCAGTGTCGGTCCTAGTGGGACTGAAGCTTTCTTT.

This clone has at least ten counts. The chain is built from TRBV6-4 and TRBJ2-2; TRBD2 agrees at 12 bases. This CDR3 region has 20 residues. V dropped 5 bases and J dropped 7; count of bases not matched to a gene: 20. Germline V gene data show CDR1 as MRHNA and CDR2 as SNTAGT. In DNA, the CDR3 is TGTGCCAGCAGTCCTTACATGCGCCCGACTAGCGGGAGTTCTGGCGGGGAGCTGTTTTTT. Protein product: CASSPYMRPTSGSSGGELFF.

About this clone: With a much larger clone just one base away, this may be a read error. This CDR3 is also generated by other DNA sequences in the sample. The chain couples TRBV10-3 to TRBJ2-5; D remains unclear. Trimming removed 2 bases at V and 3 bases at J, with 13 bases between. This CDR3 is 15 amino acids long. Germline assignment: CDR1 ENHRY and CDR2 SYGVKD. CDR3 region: CAISEPGPGEETQYF. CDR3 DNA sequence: TGTGCCATCAGTGAGCCGGGCCCAGGTGAAGAGACCCAGTACTTC.